The 29 T cell receptor beta chains reported below all come from one sample, sequenced in a study of cytomegalovirus exposure and HLA in healthy donors. Data came from immunoSEQ multiplex PCR; TCRdb stores just in-frame clones and leaves some out. Of about 63,000 clones listed, 80% to 90% are singletons. Sequencing input: PBMCs. The receptors were sampled from a woman aged 18-29 years in good health and CMV-seronegative.

This sequence joins TRBV27 and TRBJ2-3; no reliable D call. Trimming left V 6 bases short and J 2 bases short, with 9 bases between. The CDR3 length is 13 residues. Germline-derived CDR1 and CDR2 are MNHEY and SMNVEV (reference sequence). The CDR3 region has the DNA TGTGCCAGCAGCCAACGACACACAGATACGCAGTATTTT. Translating gives CASSQRHTDTQYF.

The chain combines TRBV6-1 with TRBJ2-5, with D possibly being TRBD2 (5 bases). The CDR3 loop spans 13 amino acids. The germline V and J ends were trimmed by 2 bases and 5 bases, with 9 bases remaining between them. Germline V gene lookup returns CDR1 MNHNS and CDR2 SASEGT. CDR3 coding DNA: TGTGCCAGCAGTGAAATTAGAGGGGAGACCCAGTACTTC. This sequence encodes CASSEIRGETQYF.

The chain joins TRBV5-6 to TRBJ1-5, with no clear D. The CDR3 extends over 16 amino acids. Trimming took 0 bases from V and 1 from J, leaving 11 bases between them. Germline V gene data show CDR1 as SGHDT and CDR2 as YYEEEE. The CDR3 region has the DNA TGTGCCAGCAGCTTGGGAGGTTCCCTAAGCAATCAGCCCCAGCATTTT. Translating gives CASSLGGSLSNQPQHF.

The rearrangement joins TRBV4-2 to TRBJ1-2, with 11 positions matching TRBD1. Unmatched junction bases numbered 5, after V lost 1 base and J lost 4 bases. This CDR3 region has 16 residues. The V gene's germline CDR1 is LGHNA and CDR2 YNFKEQ. CDR3 region: CASSQAVGTGGYGYTF. CDR3 bases: TGTGCCAGCAGCCAAGCCGTCGGGACAGGGGGCTATGGCTACACCTTC.

The chain carries TRBV15 and TRBJ1-1; a possible D gene is TRBD1 (5 bases). V was clipped by 0 bases and J by 8 bases, with 13 bases between them. Per germline, CDR1 LNHNV and CDR2 YYDKDF (reference sequence). This CDR3 region has 14 residues. The chain's CDR3 is CATSRDFDAGEAFF. The CDR3 nucleotides read TGTGCCACCAGCAGAGATTTTGATGCAGGGGAAGCTTTCTTT.

V gene TRBV6-5 combines with J gene TRBJ1-4, with D unresolved. Trimming took 5 bases from V and 5 from J, leaving 6 bases between them. CDR1 MNHEY and CDR2 SVGAGI come from the germline V gene. CDR3 length equals 12 residues. The CDR3 region has the DNA TGTGCCAGCAGTAACATCAATGAAAAACTGTTTTTT. It translates to CASSNINEKLFF.

The chain joins TRBV6-6 to TRBJ1-3, with 8 nucleotides matching TRBD1. This CDR3 is 15 amino acids long. J gave up 8 bases and V 0 bases, and 6 bases lay outside the gene matches. The germline gives CDR1 MNHNY, CDR2 SVGAGI (reference sequence). CDR3 residues: CASSYSLGRGHTIYF. The CDR3 DNA reads TGTGCCAGCAGTTACTCGCTGGGCAGGGGGCACACCATATATTTT.

The chain joins TRBV6-5 to TRBJ2-2, with D possibly being TRBD2 (5 bases). Germline V gene sequence: CDR1 MNHEY, CDR2 SVGAGI. CDR3 length equals 14 residues. V dropped 2 bases and J dropped 1 base, with 5 bases sitting between them. As DNA, the CDR3 is TGTGCCAGCAGTTACCGGGAGAACACCGGGGAGCTGTTTTTT. This gives the protein CASSYRENTGELFF.

Details on this clone: No conserved phenylalanine or tryptophan ends this CDR3, so it is likely a read error. CDR3 loop: CAWKAGGEAFL. CDR3 sequence (DNA): TGTGCCTGGAAGGCGGGCGGCGAAGCTTTCCTT. V gene TRBV30 combines with J gene TRBJ1-1; no reliable D call. The germline V and J ends were trimmed by 4 bases and 8 bases, with 11 bases remaining between them. The CDR3 spans 11 residues. From germline, CDR1 is GTSNPN and CDR2 SVGIG (reference sequence).

This clone was recorded only once. The rearrangement uses TRBV29-1 and TRBJ2-3; TRBD2 matches 11 bases. J gave up 3 bases and V 7 bases, and 3 bases lay outside the gene matches. Germline V CDR1 and CDR2: SQVTM, ANQGSEA. This CDR3 is built from 13 residues. CDR3 sequence (DNA): TGCAGCGGGAGGACTAGCGGGACAGATACGCAGTATTTT. It encodes CSGRTSGTDTQYF.

The rearrangement joins TRBV9 to TRBJ2-3, with D perhaps TRBD2 (6 bases). V lost 0 bases and J lost 2, with 13 bases in between. The CDR3 loop spans 16 amino acids. CDR1 and CDR2 from the germline V gene are SGDLS and YYNGEE. The DNA for the CDR3 is TGTGCCAGCAGCGTAGGCGGTAGCGGAGCCACAGATACGCAGTATTTT. Its translation is CASSVGGSGATDTQYF. Variable domain in full (rest from reference TRBV9 and TRBJ2-3): DSGVTQTPKHLITATGQRVTLRCSPRSGDLSVYWYQQSLDQGLQFLIQYYNGEERAKGNILERFSAQQFPDLHSELNLSSLELGDSALYFCASSVGGSGATDTQYFGPGTRLTVL.

The CDR3 region has the DNA TGTGCCAGCAAGGGGGGGTACGAGCAGTACTTC. Protein: CASKGGYEQYF. The chain carries TRBV28 and TRBJ2-7, with a possible D match to TRBD2 (7 bases). This CDR3 contains 11 residues. Germline V CDR1 and CDR2: MDHEN, SYDVKM. The V gene lost 7 bases and the J gene lost 4 bases, with 8 bases spanning the gap.

The genes are TRBV18 and TRBJ2-7; weak D call: TRBD2 (5 bases). There are 15 residues in the CDR3. The V gene's germline CDR1 is KGHSH and CDR2 LQKENI. V lost 7 bases and J 3 bases, leaving 19 bases between the germline ends. The DNA of the CDR3 is TGTGCCAGCTGTTCTAGTCTGGGAGTGCGCTACGAGCAGTACTTC. Translating gives CASCSSLGVRYEQYF.

V and J are TRBV10-3 and TRBJ2-7, with D uncertain. Germline CDR1 reads ENHRY; CDR2 reads SYGVKD. The CDR3 covers 16 residues. V gave up 3 bases and J gave up 0 bases, with 15 bases separating them. CDR3: CAISDFRSRSSYEQYF. In DNA form, the CDR3 reads TGTGCCATCAGTGATTTTCGGAGCAGAAGCTCCTACGAGCAGTACTTC.

The rearrangement joins TRBV29-1 to TRBJ2-3, with a weak D call TRBD2 (6 bases). The CDR3 has 16 amino acids. Germline V gives CDR1 SQVTM, CDR2 ANQGSEA. V gave up 4 bases and J gave up 6 bases, with 23 bases separating them. CDR3 sequence (DNA): TGCAGCGTTGTTTCGGCGGGACGGGTGATTGTGGATACGCAGTATTTT. This codes for CSVVSAGRVIVDTQYF.

The chain joins TRBV6-5 to TRBJ1-2; 9 nucleotides match TRBD1. The junction had 8 bases not matched to a gene; V was cut back by 1 base and J by 5 bases. The CDR3 runs to 16 residues. The germline CDR1 and CDR2 sequences are MNHEY and SVGAGI. CDR3 DNA sequence: TGTGCCAGCAGTTACTTCGTCCGGGACAGGGCTTATGGCTACACCTTC. Protein sequence: CASSYFVRDRAYGYTF.

The genes are TRBV6-8 and TRBJ1-1, with D perhaps matching TRBD1 (6 bases). Germline V gene sequence: CDR1 MNHGY, CDR2 SAAAGT. The CDR3 spans 13 residues. The V gene lost 5 bases and the J gene lost 8 bases, with 15 bases spanning the gap. CDR3 coding DNA: TGTGCCAGCAGTCCCGAGGGACACATGGAAGCTTTCTTT. It encodes CASSPEGHMEAFF.

This chain uses TRBV30 with TRBJ1-1, with TRBD1 as a possible D gene (5 bases). The germline CDR1 and CDR2 sequences are GTSNPN and SVGIG (reference sequence). The V end was cut by 5 bases, the J end by 1 base, with 11 bases between. The CDR3 totals 13 residues. CDR3 coding DNA: TGTGCCTGGGATGGGGCAGCGAACACTGAAGCTTTCTTT. This encodes CAWDGAANTEAFF.

This clone turned up a few times. The V gene is TRBV6-4, the J gene TRBJ2-2; no clear D gene. Looked up from germline, CDR1 is MRHNA and CDR2 is SNTAGT. Trimming left V 3 bases short and J 3 bases short, with 5 bases between. The CDR3 is 13 amino acids. The CDR3 sequence is CASSESDTGELFF. DNA for the CDR3: TGTGCCAGCAGTGAAAGCGACACCGGGGAGCTGTTTTTT.

This clone showed up just once. The CDR3 carries no conserved terminal phenylalanine or tryptophan, so it likely arises from a read error. V and J are TRBV5-1 and TRBJ1-2; TRBD1 agrees at 9 bases. The CDR3 is 14 amino acids. V lost 6 bases to trimming and J lost 8 bases; unmatched junction nucleotides: 11. Germline values: CDR1 SGHRS, CDR2 YFSETQ. The CDR3 nucleotides are TGCGCCAGCAACACACAGACAGGGGGAGGAGGCTACACCCTC. Amino acid sequence: CASNTQTGGGGYTL.

The rearrangement joins TRBV5-4 to TRBJ1-4, with D possibly being TRBD1 (5 bases). V lost 3 bases, J lost 10 bases, and 16 bases lay in between. Germline V gives CDR1 SGHNT, CDR2 YYREEE (reference sequence). The CDR3 spans 14 residues. The CDR3 is CASSSDMGGGKLFF. The CDR3 DNA sequence: TGTGCCAGCAGCTCGGACATGGGAGGCGGAAAACTGTTTTTT.

The V and J genes are TRBV4-1 and TRBJ2-7; 12 bases are a match to TRBD2. The CDR3 totals 16 residues. The germline V gene has CDR1 MGHRA and CDR2 YSYEKL. V shed 4 bases and J 6 bases; nucleotides not matched to a gene: 10. The CDR3 DNA is TGCGCCAGCAGCCTATCGGGACTAGCGGGTGTCGGCGAGCAGTACTTC. This encodes CASSLSGLAGVGEQYF.

The chain combines TRBV28 with TRBJ2-3; 7 bases agree with TRBD2. With V trimmed by 3 bases and J by 4 bases, 13 bases remained unmatched. This CDR3 comprises 17 residues. Germline values: CDR1 MDHEN, CDR2 SYDVKM. The CDR3 DNA sequence: TGTGCCAGCAGTTTTGCTTCGGGTGCGGGAGATGCAGATACGCAGTATTTT. It codes for CASSFASGAGDADTQYF.

This clone was observed a single time. The chain has TRBV7-6 and TRBJ2-1; 9 nucleotides line up with TRBD1. In germline, CDR1 is SGHVS, CDR2 FNYEAQ. The trim removed 5 bases at V and 6 bases at J, leaving 5 bases unmatched. The CDR3 spans 14 residues. The CDR3 sequence is CASSKGQGGNEQFF. CDR3 nucleotides: TGTGCCAGCAGCAAGGGACAGGGAGGCAATGAGCAGTTCTTC.

This clone was counted once. J is TRBJ1-6 and V is TRBV7-9, with D perhaps matching TRBD1 (6 bases). The V end was cut by 5 bases, the J end by 7 bases, with 18 bases between. Germline V CDR1 and CDR2: SEHNR, FQNEAQ (reference sequence). This CDR3 is built from 16 residues. The CDR3 here is CASSPYGGGVNSPLHF. The CDR3 DNA reads TGTGCCAGCAGCCCCTATGGGGGCGGTGTGAATTCACCCCTCCACTTT.

The chain is built from TRBV5-1 and TRBJ1-5, with no clear D. Trimming stripped 3 bases from V and 0 bases from J, with 19 bases between. This CDR3 has 18 residues. CDR1 is SGHRS and CDR2 is YFSETQ in the germline V gene. The CDR3 sequence is CASSSTQKRRNSNQPQHF. CDR3 bases: TGCGCCAGCAGCTCAACACAGAAAAGAAGAAATAGCAATCAGCCCCAGCATTTT.

There are a few counts of this clone. CDR3 nucleotides: TGTGCCAGCAGGAGACTAGCGGCCTCCTACGAGCAGTACTTC. Translation: CASRRLAASYEQYF. The chain combines TRBV6-5 with TRBJ2-7; 9 bases are shared with TRBD2. Trimming removed 6 bases from V and 0 bases from J; junction bases left unmatched: 3. Germline assignment: CDR1 MNHEY and CDR2 SVGAGI. The CDR3 spans 14 residues.

The V call is TRBV2, the J call TRBJ2-3; weak D call: TRBD2 (6 bases). This CDR3 comprises 14 residues. Germline loops: CDR1 SNHLY, CDR2 FYNNEI. V lost 8 bases and J lost 6, with 18 bases in between. The chain's CDR3 is CASGGSRSSDTQYF. The CDR3 DNA reads TGTGCCAGCGGGGGGTCGCGATCATCCGATACGCAGTATTTT.

The V call is TRBV5-1, the J call TRBJ2-7; 10 positions agree with TRBD1. Germline CDR1 SGHRS, CDR2 YFSETQ. The CDR3 consists of 14 residues. J gave up 1 base and V 3 bases, and 1 base lay outside the gene matches. This CDR3 reads CASSWTGGSYEQYF. The CDR3 DNA reads TGCGCCAGCAGCTGGACAGGGGGATCCTACGAGCAGTACTTC.